A selection of T cell receptor beta chains follows, all from one sample in a study of cytomegalovirus exposure and HLA in healthy donors. Sequenced by immunoSEQ multiplex PCR; TCRdb stores in-frame clones only, minus some. The sample shows under 200,000 clones, about four fifths of them seen only once. The sequenced sample consisted of PBMCs. These receptors were collected from a woman aged 45-65 years in good health and CMV-seronegative. The CDR3 runs from the conserved cysteine through the conserved F or W. A D gene is named only where the DNA matches it firmly. The listing skips clone size in some rows; elsewhere it reads once, few, many or a size class.

d_call: -
clone_size: -
v_call: TRBV9
j_call: TRBJ2-1
cdr3_aa: CASSVVGGPHNEQFF
cdr3_nt: TGTGCCAGCAGCGTAGTTGGCGGGCCTCACAATGAGCAGTTCTTC

d_call: TRBD2
clone_size: -
v_call: TRBV15
j_call: TRBJ2-1
cdr3_aa: CATSSNSGRPSNEQFF
cdr3_nt: TGTGCCACCAGCAGCAATAGCGGGAGGCCCTCCAATGAGCAGTTCTTC

d_call: TRBD1
clone_size: -
v_call: TRBV27
j_call: TRBJ2-4
cdr3_aa: CASRPGQGTQGIQYF
cdr3_nt: TGTGCCAGCAGACCTGGACAGGGGACACAAGGGATTCAGTACTTC

d_call: -
clone_size: -
v_call: TRBV21-1
j_call: TRBJ2-4
cdr3_aa: CASSKDRDRASEDIQYF
cdr3_nt: TGTGCCAGCAGCAAAGACCGGGACAGGGCTTCGGAAGACATTCAGTACTTC

d_call: -
clone_size: -
v_call: TRBV11-3
j_call: TRBJ2-3
cdr3_aa: CASSAGLHTDTQYF
cdr3_nt: TGTGCCAGCAGCGCAGGACTTCATACAGATACGCAGTATTTT

d_call: TRBD2
clone_size: few
v_call: TRBV4-2
j_call: TRBJ2-3
cdr3_aa: CASSQDLAGVRGTDTQYF
cdr3_nt: TGTGCCAGCAGCCAAGATCTAGCGGGGGTACGGGGCACAGATACGCAGTATTTT

d_call: -
clone_size: -
v_call: TRBV5-1
j_call: TRBJ1-5
cdr3_aa: CASSSIDRRNQPQHF
cdr3_nt: TGCGCCAGCAGCTCCATCGACAGAAGAAATCAGCCCCAGCATTTT

d_call: -
clone_size: -
v_call: TRBV5-5
j_call: TRBJ2-5
cdr3_aa: CGGGEGRETQYF
cdr3_nt: TGTGGAGGGGGGGAGGGCCGGGAGACCCAGTACTTC

d_call: -
clone_size: -
v_call: TRBV28
j_call: TRBJ2-2
cdr3_aa: CASSFQGTGELFF
cdr3_nt: TGTGCCAGCAGTTTTCAGGGCACCGGGGAGCTGTTTTTT

d_call: -
clone_size: -
v_call: TRBV18
j_call: TRBJ1-3
cdr3_aa: CASSPQGQIGWAGNTIYF
cdr3_nt: TGTGCCAGCTCACCGCAAGGACAGATCGGGTGGGCTGGAAACACCATATATTTT

d_call: -
clone_size: -
v_call: TRBV11-3
j_call: TRBJ2-1
cdr3_aa: CASSYSPNYYNEQFF
cdr3_nt: TGTGCCAGCAGCTATAGTCCCAATTATTACAATGAGCAGTTCTTC

d_call: -
clone_size: -
v_call: TRBV28
j_call: TRBJ1-2
cdr3_aa: CASSFPHPGGYTF
cdr3_nt: TGTGCCAGCAGTTTCCCGCATCCGGGTGGCTACACCTTC

d_call: TRBD2
clone_size: -
v_call: TRBV28
j_call: TRBJ2-7
cdr3_aa: CATLLAGANEQYF
cdr3_nt: TGTGCCACCCTGCTAGCGGGGGCGAATGAGCAGTACTTC

d_call: TRBD1
clone_size: -
v_call: TRBV7-6
j_call: TRBJ1-4
cdr3_aa: CASSSDRGRNEKLFF
cdr3_nt: TGTGCCAGCAGCTCGGACAGGGGTCGGAATGAAAAACTGTTTTTT